These 13 T cell receptor beta chains came from one sample sequenced in a study of neoadjuvant anti-PD-1 for oral cavity cancer listed by TCRdb under 2021. Library creation used the immunoSEQ multiplex PCR assay. Imported from immuneACCESS, the table was reduced by TCRdb to in-frame sequences with V and J called. These copies leave out some clones; in studies compared against another copy, an unresolved V gene accounts for under half, and the cause of the remainder is not known. Here the sample has more than 12,000 clones; just under 75% occur a single time. Under 3% of the sample is in the top ten clones. This specimen's time point label, per the study, means: after neoadjuvant nivolumab, at surgical resection. The sequenced sample was PBMCs, obtained after nivolumab (anti-PD-1) treatment. The receptor set was obtained from a person aged 35-80 years with oral cavity squamous cell carcinoma.

This chain joins TRBV6-5 and TRBJ1-1, with D possibly TRBD1 on 5 matching bases. CDR3 length: 14 residues. The germline V gene has CDR1 MNHEY and CDR2 SVGAGI. The germline V and J ends were trimmed by 6 bases and 5 bases, with 16 bases remaining between them. The CDR3 is CASSHNEGRTEAFF. Written as DNA, the CDR3 is TGTGCCAGCAGCCACAATGAGGGGCGGACTGAAGCTTTCTTT.

This clone occurred once. The rearrangement links TRBV20-1 to TRBJ1-1, with 7 bases lining up with TRBD1. There are 11 residues in the CDR3. Germline V gene lookup returns CDR1 DFQATT and CDR2 SNEGSKA (reference sequence). V dropped 6 bases and J dropped 5; count of bases not matched to a gene: 3. The CDR3 DNA reads as TGCAGTGCCACGACAGGGACTGAAGCTTTCTTT. Its translation: CSATTGTEAFF.

This clone was recorded only once. This sequence joins TRBV30 and TRBJ1-1; D not resolved. V was pared by 7 bases and J by 1 base, with 7 bases between. This CDR3 region has 11 residues. CDR1 and CDR2 from the germline V gene are GTSNPN and SVGIG (reference sequence). This chain's CDR3 is CASPGNTEAFF. CDR3 DNA: TGTGCCTCCCCGGGGAACACTGAAGCTTTCTTT.

The J gene is TRBJ2-1, the V gene TRBV6-5; D is ambiguous. Trimming took 6 bases from V and 6 from J, leaving 12 bases between them. The germline V gene encodes CDR1 MNHEY and CDR2 SVGAGI. CDR3 length equals 13 residues. CDR3 DNA: TGTGCCAGCAGGGCGAGAGGTTCCAATGAGCAGTTCTTC. It is translated as CASRARGSNEQFF.

V usage is TRBV7-6 and J usage is TRBJ1-1, with D unresolved. The V and J ends lost 4 bases and 6 bases respectively, with 12 bases between them. Looked up from germline, CDR1 is SGHVS and CDR2 is FNYEAQ. This CDR3 region has 13 residues. CDR3 loop: CASSYGRYAEAFF. CDR3 nucleotides: TGTGCCAGCAGCTATGGGCGGTACGCTGAAGCTTTCTTT. Filled out from reference TRBV7-6 and TRBJ1-1, the complete variable domain reads GAGVSQSPRYKVTKRGQDVALRCDPISGHVSLYWYRQALGQGPEFLTYFNYEAQQDKSGLPNDRFSAERPEGSISTLTIQRTEQRDSAMYRCASSYGRYAEAFFGQGTRLTVV.

The V and J genes are TRBV6-1 and TRBJ1-1; maybe TRBD1 (6 bases). Germline V gene sequence: CDR1 MNHNS, CDR2 SASEGT. The V end lost 5 bases, the J end lost 7 bases, and 14 bases lay between the germline ends. The CDR3 consists of 13 residues. CDR3 loop: CASSLEGEGEAFF. In DNA form, the CDR3 reads TGTGCCAGCAGTTTAGAGGGGGAGGGTGAAGCTTTCTTT.

The V gene is TRBV28, the J gene TRBJ2-7; 11 positions match TRBD1. CDR1 and CDR2 from the germline V gene are MDHEN and SYDVKM. Losses at the gene ends were 6 bases for V and 0 bases for J; bases not matched to a gene: 13. This CDR3 has 18 residues. The CDR3 sequence: CASRVGTGGGSSSYEQYF. The CDR3 nucleotides are TGTGCCAGCAGGGTCGGGACAGGGGGAGGTTCGAGCTCCTACGAGCAGTACTTC.

The rearrangement joins TRBV18 to TRBJ2-7, with D tentatively TRBD2 (6 bases). The CDR3 extends over 14 amino acids. V shed 0 bases and J shed 3 bases, with 9 bases lying between them. Germline V gene data show CDR1 as KGHSH and CDR2 as LQKENI. The CDR3 nucleotides read TGTGCCAGCTCACCACCGGCTAGCGTCTACGAGCAGTACTTC. It codes for CASSPPASVYEQYF.

For the CDR3, the DNA is TGCGCCAGCAGCCGGTCTAGCGGGAGAGGAAATGAGCAGTTCTTC. Its protein product is CASSRSSGRGNEQFF. The J gene is TRBJ2-1, the V gene TRBV5-1; 10 positions agree with TRBD2. This CDR3 is built from 15 residues. Germline V gene data show CDR1 as SGHRS and CDR2 as YFSETQ. The trim removed 4 bases at V and 7 bases at J, leaving 8 bases unmatched.

The CDR3 region has the DNA TGTGCCAGCAGCCCCGGTGGACTAGCGGGAGTTCAAGAGACCCAGTACTTC. As protein: CASSPGGLAGVQETQYF. The chain recombines TRBV5-4 with TRBJ2-5, with 13 bases lining up with TRBD2. The CDR3 length is 17 residues. Looked up from germline, CDR1 is SGHNT and CDR2 is YYREEE (reference sequence). Trimming removed 4 bases from V and 2 bases from J; junction bases left unmatched: 8.

The rearrangement joins TRBV29-1 to TRBJ2-2, with D uncertain. V was clipped by 5 bases and J by 2 bases, with 9 bases between them. Germline V gene data show CDR1 as SQVTM and CDR2 as ANQGSEA. CDR3 length: 13 residues. The CDR3 reads CSVYFSNTGELFF. The DNA of the CDR3 is TGCAGCGTTTATTTTAGCAACACCGGGGAGCTGTTTTTT.

V is TRBV9 and J is TRBJ2-2; D ambiguous. Germline CDR1 SGDLS, CDR2 YYNGEE. Trimming removed 0 bases at V and 3 bases at J, with 6 bases between. The CDR3 is 14 residues long. This CDR3 reads CASSVDTYTGELFF. CDR3 nucleotides: TGTGCCAGCAGCGTAGACACGTACACCGGGGAGCTGTTTTTT.

This clone came up a few times. This rearrangement joins TRBV13 to TRBJ1-1; no clear D. V lost 1 base, J lost 8 bases, and 14 bases lay in between. This CDR3 spans 14 amino acids. Looked up from germline, CDR1 is PRHDT and CDR2 is FYEKMQ (reference sequence). Here the CDR3 reads CASSLASPGSEAFF. The CDR3 coding sequence is TGTGCCAGCAGCTTAGCCTCACCGGGATCAGAAGCTTTCTTT.